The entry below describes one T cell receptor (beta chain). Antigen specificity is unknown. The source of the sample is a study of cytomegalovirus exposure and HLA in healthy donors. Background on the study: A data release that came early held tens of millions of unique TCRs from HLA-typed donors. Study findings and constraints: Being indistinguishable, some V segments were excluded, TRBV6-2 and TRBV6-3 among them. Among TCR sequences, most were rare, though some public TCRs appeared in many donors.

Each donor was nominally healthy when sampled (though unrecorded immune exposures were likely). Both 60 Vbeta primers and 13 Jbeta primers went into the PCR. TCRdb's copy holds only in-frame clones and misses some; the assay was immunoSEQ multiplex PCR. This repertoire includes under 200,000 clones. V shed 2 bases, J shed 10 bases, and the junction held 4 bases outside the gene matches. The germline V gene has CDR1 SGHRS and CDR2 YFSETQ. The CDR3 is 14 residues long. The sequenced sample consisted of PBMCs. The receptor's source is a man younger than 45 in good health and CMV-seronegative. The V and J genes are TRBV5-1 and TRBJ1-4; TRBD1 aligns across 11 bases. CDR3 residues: CASSFGTGGGKLFF. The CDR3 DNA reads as TGCGCCAGCAGCTTCGGGACAGGGGGTGGAAAACTGTTTTTT.